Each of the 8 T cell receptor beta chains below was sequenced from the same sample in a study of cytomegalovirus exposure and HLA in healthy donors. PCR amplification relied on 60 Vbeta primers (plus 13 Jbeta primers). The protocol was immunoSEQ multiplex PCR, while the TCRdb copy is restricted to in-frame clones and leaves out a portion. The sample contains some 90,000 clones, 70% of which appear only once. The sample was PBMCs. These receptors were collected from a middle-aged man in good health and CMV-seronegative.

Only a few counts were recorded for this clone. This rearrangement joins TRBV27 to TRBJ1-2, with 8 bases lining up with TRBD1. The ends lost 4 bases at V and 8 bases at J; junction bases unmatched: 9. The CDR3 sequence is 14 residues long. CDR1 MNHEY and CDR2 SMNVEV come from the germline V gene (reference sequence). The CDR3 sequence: CASSSRTGLRGYTF. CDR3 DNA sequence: TGTGCCAGCAGTTCCCGGACAGGGTTAAGGGGCTACACCTTC.

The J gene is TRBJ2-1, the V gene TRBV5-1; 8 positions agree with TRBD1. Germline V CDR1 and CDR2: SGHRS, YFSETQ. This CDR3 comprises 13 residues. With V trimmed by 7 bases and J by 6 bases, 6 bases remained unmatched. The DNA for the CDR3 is TGCGCCAGCGGGACAGGAGACCCCAATGAGCAGTTCTTC. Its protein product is CASGTGDPNEQFF.

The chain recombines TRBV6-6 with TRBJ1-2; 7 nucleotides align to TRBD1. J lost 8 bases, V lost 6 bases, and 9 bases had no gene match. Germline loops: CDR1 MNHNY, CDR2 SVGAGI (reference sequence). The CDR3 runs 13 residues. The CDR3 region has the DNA TGTGCCAGCAGCCTGACAGGGAATCGGGGCTACACCTTC. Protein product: CASSLTGNRGYTF.

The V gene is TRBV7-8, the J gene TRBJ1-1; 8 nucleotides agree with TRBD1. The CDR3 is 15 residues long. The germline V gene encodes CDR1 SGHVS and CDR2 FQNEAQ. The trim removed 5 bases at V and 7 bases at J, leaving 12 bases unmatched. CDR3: CASSPLTGARDEAFF. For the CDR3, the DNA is TGTGCCAGCAGCCCTTTGACAGGGGCGAGAGATGAAGCTTTCTTT.

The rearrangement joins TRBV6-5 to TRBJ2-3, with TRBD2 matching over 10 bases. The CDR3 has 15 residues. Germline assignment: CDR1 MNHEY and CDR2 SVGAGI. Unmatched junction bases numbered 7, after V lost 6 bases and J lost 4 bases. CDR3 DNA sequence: TGTGCCAGCAGAACCGGGACTAGCGAATCAGATACGCAGTATTTT. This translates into CASRTGTSESDTQYF.

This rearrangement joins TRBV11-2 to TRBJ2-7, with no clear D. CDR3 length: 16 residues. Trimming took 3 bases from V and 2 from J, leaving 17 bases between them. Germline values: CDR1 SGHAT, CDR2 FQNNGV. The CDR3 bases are TGTGCCAGCAGCTTGGTTCGCCAGGTCACCGCCTACGAGCAGTACTTC. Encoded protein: CASSLVRQVTAYEQYF.

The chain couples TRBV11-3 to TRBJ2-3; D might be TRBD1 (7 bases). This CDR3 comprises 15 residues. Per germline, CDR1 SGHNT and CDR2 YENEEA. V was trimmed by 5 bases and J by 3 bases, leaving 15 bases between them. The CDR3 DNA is TGTGCCAGCAGCGCGGGACAGAAGCCGACAGATACGCAGTATTTT. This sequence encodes CASSAGQKPTDTQYF.

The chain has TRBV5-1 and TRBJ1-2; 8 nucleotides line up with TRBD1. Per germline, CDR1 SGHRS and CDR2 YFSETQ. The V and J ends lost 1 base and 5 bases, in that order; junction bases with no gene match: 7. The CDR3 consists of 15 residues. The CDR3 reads CASSLLTGAEYGYTF. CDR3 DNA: TGCGCCAGCAGCTTGTTGACAGGGGCGGAGTATGGCTACACCTTC.